A single sample gave rise to the 25 T cell receptor beta chains below, sequenced in a study of cytotoxic CD8 clonotypes in ibrutinib-treated CLL. The repertoire was sequenced with immunoSEQ multiplex PCR; TCRdb's copy has only in-frame clones and lacks some. The sample has roughly 110,000 clones, roughly 57% seen once. Sequenced here: PBMCs, sampled after 24 months of ibrutinib treatment. The receptors were sampled from a human donor with chronic lymphocytic leukemia.

The J gene is TRBJ1-1, the V gene TRBV19; unclear D gene. The CDR3 is 15 amino acids. Trimming cost V 5 bases and J 0 bases, with 13 bases left between them. CDR1 and CDR2 (germline): LNHDA, SQIVND (reference sequence). The CDR3 loop is CASSPSSPLNTEAFF. DNA for the CDR3: TGTGCCAGTAGTCCCTCCAGCCCCTTGAACACTGAAGCTTTCTTT.

This clone was seen ten or more times. The genes are TRBV4-1 and TRBJ2-3; D is ambiguous. This CDR3 comprises 14 residues. Germline CDR1 and CDR2: MGHRA and YSYEKL. V was trimmed by 3 bases and J by 4 bases, leaving 11 bases between them. CDR3 region: CASSQATVADTQYF. CDR3 bases: TGCGCCAGCAGCCAGGCCACGGTGGCAGATACGCAGTATTTT.

This clone came up once. The chain carries TRBV5-6 and TRBJ1-2; D possibly corresponds to TRBD1 (5 bases). The CDR3 length is 13 residues. V was shortened by 0 bases and J by 8 bases, with 11 bases between the two germline ends. Per germline, CDR1 SGHDT and CDR2 YYEEEE. CDR3 protein: CASSLGGGRGYTF. The CDR3 nucleotides are TGTGCCAGCAGCTTGGGCGGGGGACGCGGCTACACCTTC.

This rearrangement joins TRBV28 to TRBJ1-2; D gene ambiguous. This CDR3 contains 12 residues. Germline-derived CDR1 and CDR2 are MDHEN and SYDVKM. V lost 5 bases and J 2 bases, leaving 6 bases between the germline ends. The CDR3 DNA follows: TGTGCCAGCAGTGCGCCAAACTATGGCTACACCTTC. Translation: CASSAPNYGYTF.

The chain is built from TRBV30 and TRBJ1-4, with D tentatively TRBD1 (5 bases). The germline V and J ends were trimmed by 0 bases and 8 bases, with 10 bases remaining between them. This CDR3 is built from 13 residues. The germline CDR1 and CDR2 sequences are GTSNPN and SVGIG (reference sequence). CDR3 nucleotides: TGTGCCTGGAGTGTAACCGGGGGGGAAAAACTGTTTTTT. As protein: CAWSVTGGEKLFF. Supplemented by reference TRBV30 and TRBJ1-4, the full variable domain reads SQTIHQWPATLVQPVGSPLSLECTVEGTSNPNLYWYRQAAGRGLQLLFYSVGIGQISSEVPQNLSASRPQDRQFILSSKKLLLSDSGFYLCAWSVTGGEKLFFGSGTQLSVL.

This rearrangement joins TRBV7-9 to TRBJ1-2; the D is unclear. V was pared by 1 base and J by 2 bases, with 8 bases between. CDR1 and CDR2 (germline): SEHNR, FQNEAQ (reference sequence). This CDR3 is built from 14 residues. The CDR3 DNA sequence: TGTGCCAGCAGCTTAGAAATAGACAACTATGGCTACACCTTC. Translated, it gives CASSLEIDNYGYTF.

The chain recombines TRBV7-6 with TRBJ1-1; TRBD1 might be the D (5 bases). The germline gives CDR1 SGHVS, CDR2 FNYEAQ. Trimming cost V 5 bases and J 8 bases, with 12 bases left between them. There are 12 residues in the CDR3. Here the CDR3 reads CASSPGAGEAFF. CDR3 nucleotide sequence: TGTGCCAGCAGCCCCGGTGCAGGGGAAGCTTTCTTT.

The rearrangement uses TRBV11-3 and TRBJ2-1; D remains ambiguous. The CDR3 consists of 13 residues. V gave up 5 bases and J gave up 2 bases, with 7 bases separating them. CDR1 is SGHNT, CDR2 YENEEA, per germline. The CDR3 reads CASSRSTYNEQFF. The DNA for the CDR3 is TGTGCCAGCAGCAGGAGTACCTACAATGAGCAGTTCTTC.

CDR3 protein: CASSPRPGRSSDGYTF. The CDR3 coding sequence is TGTGCCAGCTCACCACGCCCGGGCAGGTCCTCGGATGGCTACACCTTC. The chain uses TRBV18 and TRBJ1-2; D gene ambiguous. The germline V and J ends were trimmed by 1 base and 6 bases, with 18 bases remaining between them. Per the germline V gene, CDR1 is KGHSH and CDR2 is LQKENI. The CDR3 contains 16 residues.

The V and J genes are TRBV7-2 and TRBJ2-5; D ambiguous. The CDR3 contains 14 residues. The V and J ends lost 5 bases and 7 bases respectively, with 17 bases between them. The V gene's germline CDR1 is SGHTA and CDR2 FQGNSA. CDR3 region: CASSPIMPMGTQYF. CDR3 in DNA: TGTGCCAGCAGCCCCATAATGCCGATGGGGACCCAGTACTTC.

This clone was detected ten times or more. This chain joins TRBV7-2 and TRBJ2-1; TRBD2 matches 9 bases. V gave up 5 bases and J gave up 7 bases; unmatched junction bases: 9. The CDR3 consists of 15 residues. CDR1 and CDR2 (germline): SGHTA, FQGNSA. The CDR3 coding sequence is TGTGCCAGCAGCCCCGGGGGAGCGGGGGGTAATGAGCAGTTCTTC. Translating it yields CASSPGGAGGNEQFF.

This clone was seen a few times. This chain connects TRBV5-1 to TRBJ2-5, with D unresolved. The CDR3 consists of 13 residues. V lost 1 base, J lost 2 bases, and 6 bases lay in between. The germline V gene encodes CDR1 SGHRS and CDR2 YFSETQ. The CDR3 spells CASSLRGQETQYF. CDR3 nucleotide sequence: TGCGCCAGCAGCTTGCGCGGACAAGAGACCCAGTACTTC.

The rearrangement joins TRBV5-1 to TRBJ1-1; no reliable D call. This CDR3 comprises 12 residues. The V and J ends lost 1 base and 4 bases respectively, with 5 bases between them. Looked up from germline, CDR1 is SGHRS and CDR2 is YFSETQ. CDR3 residues: CASSLSFTEAFF. CDR3 DNA: TGCGCCAGCAGCTTGTCCTTCACTGAAGCTTTCTTT.

The V call is TRBV29-1, the J call TRBJ2-2, with a tentative D call TRBD1 (5 bases). Germline V gene data show CDR1 as SQVTM and CDR2 as ANQGSEA. V shed 5 bases and J shed 0 bases, with 10 bases lying between them. The CDR3 consists of 14 residues. Here the CDR3 DNA reads TGCAGCGTTCTTCAGGGTCCGAACACCGGGGAGCTGTTTTTT. Translation gives CSVLQGPNTGELFF.

This clone has only one observation. The DNA of the CDR3 is TGTGCCAGCAGCCAACCCGGGACTACCTACAATGAGCAGTTCTTC. This translates into CASSQPGTTYNEQFF. The V call is TRBV14, the J call TRBJ2-1; TRBD2 matches at 7 bases. With 2 bases clipped from V and 2 bases from J, the junction kept 3 bases outside the gene matches. CDR1 and CDR2 (germline): SGHDN, FVKESK. The CDR3 runs to 15 residues.

The gene calls are TRBV27 and TRBJ2-6; no definite D call. The CDR3 length is 15 residues. Deletions cut 1 base from V and 1 base from J, with 5 bases between. Per the germline V gene, CDR1 is MNHEY and CDR2 is SMNVEV (reference sequence). The CDR3, as DNA: TGTGCCAGCAGTTTATTGGGGTCTGGGGCCAACGTCCTGACTTTC. Translated, it gives CASSLLGSGANVLTF.

The chain uses TRBV7-2 and TRBJ2-1; 9 nucleotides line up with TRBD1. CDR1 and CDR2 (germline): SGHTA, FQGNSA. The V and J ends lost 5 bases and 5 bases, in that order; junction bases with no gene match: 7. This CDR3 is 15 amino acids long. This chain's CDR3 is CASSHTGGADNEQFF. CDR3 coding DNA: TGTGCCAGCAGCCATACAGGGGGCGCTGACAATGAGCAGTTCTTC.

This clone appeared a few times. The chain links TRBV27 to TRBJ1-2, with D possibly being TRBD1 (6 bases). The CDR3 sequence is 15 residues long. Germline CDR1 is MNHEY and CDR2 is SMNVEV (reference sequence). V was shortened by 3 bases and J by 4 bases, with 15 bases between the two germline ends. In DNA, the CDR3 is TGTGCCAGCAGTTTTTCTGGGGGCGGAGGCTATGGCTACACCTTC. It yields the protein CASSFSGGGGYGYTF.

This chain links TRBV30 with TRBJ2-3, with unresolved D. The CDR3 spans 18 residues. The ends were cut back, 1 base at V and 3 bases at J, with 23 bases in the middle. Germline V gene data show CDR1 as GTSNPN and CDR2 as SVGIG (reference sequence). This CDR3 is CAWSGQDPPTSHTDTQYF. The CDR3 region has the DNA TGTGCCTGGAGTGGCCAAGACCCCCCCACGAGCCATACAGATACGCAGTATTTT.

The rearrangement joins TRBV5-6 to TRBJ2-5; either TRBD1 or TRBD2 may fit D (6 bases each). From germline, CDR1 is SGHDT and CDR2 YYEEEE. V was pared by 3 bases and J by 4 bases, with 10 bases between. This CDR3 spans 13 amino acids. The CDR3 bases are TGTGCCAGCAGCTATTGGGGGGCAGAGACCCAGTACTTC. It yields the protein CASSYWGAETQYF.

J is TRBJ2-2 and V is TRBV7-3; no reliable D call. V was clipped by 6 bases and J by 7 bases, with 6 bases between them. The V gene's germline CDR1 is SGHTA and CDR2 FQGTGA. The CDR3 covers 11 residues. CDR3 region: CASSSGGELFF. Written as DNA, the CDR3 is TGTGCCAGCAGTTCCGGCGGGGAGCTGTTTTTT.

V gene TRBV11-2 combines with J gene TRBJ2-7; D might be TRBD1 (6 bases). Trimming pared 2 bases from V and 5 bases from J, leaving 19 bases between. The CDR3 sequence is 16 residues long. The V gene's germline CDR1 is SGHAT and CDR2 FQNNGV. This CDR3 is CASSLRPRGSADEQYF. The CDR3 DNA follows: TGTGCCAGCAGCTTACGGCCCAGGGGTTCGGCAGACGAGCAGTACTTC.

This clone was counted between two and nine times. The chain recombines TRBV30 with TRBJ1-3; a possible D gene is TRBD1 (5 bases). The CDR3 consists of 15 residues. Germline lookup yields CDR1 GTSNPN and CDR2 SVGIG (reference sequence). V lost 0 bases and J lost 0, with 9 bases in between. The chain's CDR3 is CAWSVGGNSGNTIYF. The CDR3 DNA reads as TGTGCCTGGAGTGTCGGGGGGAACTCTGGAAACACCATATATTTT.

This clone appeared a single time. This chain joins TRBV5-4 and TRBJ1-2, with D unresolved. V lost 0 bases and J lost 6, with 12 bases in between. The germline V gene encodes CDR1 SGHNT and CDR2 YYREEE (reference sequence). This CDR3 is 14 amino acids long. The CDR3: CASSLVYSPDGYTF. CDR3 nucleotides: TGTGCCAGCAGCTTGGTTTACTCCCCGGATGGCTACACCTTC.

V is TRBV7-9 and J is TRBJ2-3; D is uncertain. Germline V CDR1 and CDR2: SEHNR, FQNEAQ (reference sequence). This CDR3 comprises 11 residues. The V and J ends lost 1 base and 9 bases respectively, with 5 bases between them. CDR3 region: CASSLEGTQYF. In DNA, the CDR3 is TGTGCCAGCAGCTTAGAGGGAACGCAGTATTTT. Full variable domain (remainder filled in from reference TRBV7-9 and TRBJ2-3): DTGVSQNPRHKITKRGQNVTFRCDPISEHNRLYWYRQTLGQGPEFLTYFQNEAQLEKSRLLSDRFSAERPKGSFSTLEIQRTEQGDSAMYLCASSLEGTQYFGPGTRLTVL.